This TCR beta chain was identified in a study of technical replicates of blood from several donors. The CDR3 extends over 13 amino acids. Trimming removed 0 bases at V and 7 bases at J, with 8 bases between. Germline V lookup: CDR1 SGHRS, CDR2 YFSETQ. Profiling relied on immunoSEQ multiplex PCR, and the TCRdb table lists in-frame clones only, not all of them. Of more than 65,000 clones in the sample, approximately 92% were seen once. The rearrangement uses TRBV5-1 and TRBJ2-1; D is unresolved. The specimen sequenced was T cells isolated from PBMCs. The TCR comes from a human donor in good health. The CDR3 sequence is CASSLARKNEQFF. CDR3 DNA: TGCGCCAGCAGCTTGGCCAGGAAGAATGAGCAGTTCTTC.